These T cell receptor beta chains were read from a single sample in a study of Ad26.COV2.S vaccination and SARS-CoV-2 variants. Assay used: immunoSEQ multiplex PCR; TCRdb lists only in-frame clones, some missing. The table records roughly 140,000 clones, around 86% of them present only once. The material was peripheral blood, obtained after recovery from COVID-19. Receptors originate from a human donor who had recovered from COVID-19. The CDR3 runs from the conserved cysteine through the conserved F or W. Fields, in order: clone size, J gene, D gene, V gene, CDR3 protein, CDR3 DNA. D genes are given only for firm matches. Size is stated for part of the rows, as once, few or many counts, or as a class when the clone is expanded.

.,TRBJ2-3,TRBD2,TRBV20-1,CSASGSGGQDTQYF,TGCAGTGCTAGTGGAAGCGGGGGGCAGGATACGCAGTATTTT
.,TRBJ2-7,.,TRBV28,CASESPGLYEQYF,TGTGCCAGCGAATCCCCGGGACTCTACGAGCAGTACTTC
.,TRBJ1-5,.,TRBV12-3/TRBV12-4,CASSPRASQPQHF,TGTGCCAGCAGCCCCCGGGCCAGTCAGCCCCAGCATTTT
.,TRBJ1-6,.,TRBV11-2,CASTRGGILHSPLHF,TGTGCCAGCACCCGTGGGGGGATACTTCATTCACCCCTCCACTTT
.,TRBJ2-7,TRBD1,TRBV28,CASSLIGQGVNEQYF,TGTGCCAGCAGTTTAATTGGACAGGGCGTAAACGAGCAGTACTTC
.,TRBJ2-1,.,TRBV14,CASSPLETAYNEQFF,TGTGCCAGCAGCCCCCTAGAGACAGCGTACAATGAGCAGTTCTTC
.,TRBJ1-2,.,TRBV28,CASSYSQGTADLNYGYTF,TGTGCCAGCAGTTATTCCCAAGGGACGGCGGATCTTAACTATGGCTACACCTTC
.,TRBJ1-2,.,TRBV27,CASSRGGSNYGYTF,TGTGCCAGCAGCCGTGGGGGATCTAACTATGGCTACACCTTC
.,TRBJ2-5,.,TRBV2,CASIPLTVQETQYF,TGTGCCAGCATCCCCCTAACAGTTCAAGAGACCCAGTACTTC
few,TRBJ1-1,TRBD1,TRBV5-1,CASSAGTGQLWAFF,TGCGCCAGCAGCGCCGGGACAGGGCAATTGTGGGCTTTCTTT
.,TRBJ1-6,.,TRBV18,CASSPLRDGDNSPLHF,TGTGCCAGCTCACCACTCCGGGACGGAGATAATTCACCCCTCCACTTT
.,TRBJ2-1,.,TRBV5-6,CASSSDSDEQFF,TGTGCCAGCAGCTCGGACTCAGATGAGCAGTTCTTC
.,TRBJ1-1,.,TRBV19,CASSMQGTEAFF,TGTGCCAGTAGTATGCAGGGAACTGAAGCTTTCTTT
.,TRBJ2-2,.,TRBV7-2,CASSSGYLNTGELFF,TGTGCCAGCAGTTCAGGGTACCTAAACACCGGGGAGCTGTTTTTT
.,TRBJ1-2,.,TRBV28,CASSLLESPYGYTF,TGTGCCAGCAGTTTATTGGAGAGCCCCTATGGCTACACCTTC
.,TRBJ1-2,.,TRBV9,CASSVGQRLYGYTF,TGTGCCAGCAGCGTAGGTCAGAGACTCTATGGCTACACCTTC
.,TRBJ2-6,TRBD1,TRBV5-1,CASTGQGAPSGANVLTF,TGCGCCAGCACCGGACAGGGGGCGCCGTCTGGGGCCAACGTCCTGACTTTC
.,TRBJ2-3,.,TRBV7-9,CASSLKVASTDTQYF,TGTGCCAGCAGCTTAAAGGTGGCATCCACAGATACGCAGTATTTT
many,TRBJ1-5,.,TRBV5-5,CASSDLGGNQPQHF,TGTGCCAGCAGCGACCTGGGAGGCAATCAGCCCCAGCATTTT
.,TRBJ2-3,TRBD1,TRBV28,CASSLAGTGGTDTQYF,TGTGCCAGCAGCCTCGCCGGGACAGGGGGCACAGATACGCAGTATTTT
.,TRBJ1-4,.,TRBV9,CASSVEGRGNEKLFF,TGTGCCAGCAGCGTAGAAGGCAGGGGAAATGAAAAACTGTTTTTT
.,TRBJ1-1,.,TRBV6-5,CASSPRTGGREAFF,TGTGCCAGCAGCCCAAGGACGGGGGGACGGGAAGCTTTCTTT
.,TRBJ2-1,.,TRBV5-1,CASSRSAGVVDEQFF,TGCGCCAGCAGCCGATCTGCAGGGGTTGTCGATGAGCAGTTCTTC
.,TRBJ2-7,TRBD1,TRBV3-1/TRBV3-2,CASSQGPLGTGIYEQYF,TGTGCCAGCAGCCAAGGCCCTCTCGGGACAGGTATCTACGAGCAGTACTTC
.,TRBJ2-7,TRBD1,TRBV27,CASSLRGGNEQYF,TGTGCCAGCAGTTTGCGAGGGGGCAACGAGCAGTACTTC
once,TRBJ1-5,.,TRBV27,CASSQGRGDNQPQHF,TGTGCCAGCTCACAGGGAAGGGGTGATAATCAGCCCCAGCATTTT
.,TRBJ2-7,TRBD2,TRBV28,CASRQRGGGYEQYF,TGTGCCAGCAGGCAGCGGGGGGGCGGTTACGAGCAGTACTTC
few,TRBJ1-1,.,TRBV6-5,CAIRRPDTTEAFF,TGTGCCATCCGACGGCCGGACACCACTGAAGCTTTCTTT
.,TRBJ1-6,.,TRBV5-6,CASNPRQVGNSPLHF,TGTGCCAGCAACCCTAGACAGGTCGGTAATTCACCCCTCCACTTT
.,TRBJ2-5,TRBD1,TRBV28,CASRLGGQETQYF,TGTGCCAGCAGGCTAGGGGGCCAGGAGACCCAGTACTTC
.,TRBJ2-2,.,TRBV5-6,CASSPAGTPLTGELFF,TGTGCCAGCAGCCCCGCCGGGACTCCCCTCACCGGGGAGCTGTTTTTT
.,TRBJ1-2,TRBD1,TRBV30,CAWSQGDLYGYTF,TGTGCCTGGAGCCAGGGGGACCTATATGGCTACACCTTC
.,TRBJ1-6,.,TRBV10-3,CAIRSDSYNSPLHF,TGTGCCATCAGATCAGACAGCTATAATTCACCCCTCCACTTT
.,TRBJ2-7,.,TRBV10-3,CAISEPRTADSYEQYF,TGTGCCATCAGTGAGCCCCGTACAGCAGATTCCTACGAGCAGTACTTC
.,TRBJ2-4,TRBD1,TRBV29-1,CSAKGQYKNIQYF,TGCAGCGCAAAGGGACAGTACAAAAACATTCAGTACTTC
.,TRBJ2-7,TRBD1,TRBV28,CASSQSGTGLYEQYF,TGTGCCAGCAGCCAATCCGGGACAGGGTTGTACGAGCAGTACTTC
once,TRBJ2-7,.,TRBV7-8,CASSLVASHSYEQYF,TGTGCCAGCAGCTTAGTGGCCTCCCACTCCTACGAGCAGTACTTC
.,TRBJ2-1,.,TRBV7-2,CASSLYRPGARPYNEQFF,TGTGCCAGCAGCTTATACCGCCCAGGGGCGCGTCCGTACAATGAGCAGTTCTTC
.,TRBJ2-6,.,TRBV19,CASSGAGSISSGANVLTF,TGTGCCAGTAGCGGAGCAGGGTCGATTAGCTCTGGGGCCAACGTCCTGACTTTC
.,TRBJ2-7,TRBD2,TRBV10-3,CAISESPTSAAYEQYF,TGTGCCATCAGTGAGTCGCCTACTAGCGCCGCCTACGAGCAGTACTTC
.,TRBJ2-5,.,TRBV27,CASASTTRVNQETQYF,TGTGCCAGCGCCTCCACTACAAGGGTTAACCAAGAGACCCAGTACTTC
.,TRBJ2-1,TRBD2,TRBV6-5,CASSLTGGANEQFF,TGTGCCAGCAGCTTGACGGGAGGTGCCAATGAGCAGTTCTTC
.,TRBJ2-5,.,TRBV19,CASSIALQETQYF,TGTGCCAGTAGTATAGCCCTCCAAGAGACCCAGTACTTC
.,TRBJ2-6,.,TRBV15,CATSRWGVGGANVLTF,TGTGCCACCAGCAGATGGGGAGTGGGAGGGGCCAACGTCCTGACTTTC
.,TRBJ2-7,.,TRBV5-6,CASSLGFEQYF,TGTGCCAGCAGTCTGGGTTTCGAGCAGTACTTC
.,TRBJ2-7,.,TRBV4-3,CASSQESEPRGSYEQYF,TGCGCCAGCAGCCAAGAATCCGAGCCCAGGGGATCCTACGAGCAGTACTTC
.,TRBJ2-7,.,TRBV6-9,CASSSYTGSSYEQYF,TGTGCCAGCAGTTCATATACCGGTAGCTCCTACGAGCAGTACTTC
.,TRBJ2-7,TRBD1,TRBV5-4,CASSSGTDRGSTYEQYF,TGTGCCAGCAGCAGTGGGACTGACAGGGGGAGTACCTACGAGCAGTACTTC